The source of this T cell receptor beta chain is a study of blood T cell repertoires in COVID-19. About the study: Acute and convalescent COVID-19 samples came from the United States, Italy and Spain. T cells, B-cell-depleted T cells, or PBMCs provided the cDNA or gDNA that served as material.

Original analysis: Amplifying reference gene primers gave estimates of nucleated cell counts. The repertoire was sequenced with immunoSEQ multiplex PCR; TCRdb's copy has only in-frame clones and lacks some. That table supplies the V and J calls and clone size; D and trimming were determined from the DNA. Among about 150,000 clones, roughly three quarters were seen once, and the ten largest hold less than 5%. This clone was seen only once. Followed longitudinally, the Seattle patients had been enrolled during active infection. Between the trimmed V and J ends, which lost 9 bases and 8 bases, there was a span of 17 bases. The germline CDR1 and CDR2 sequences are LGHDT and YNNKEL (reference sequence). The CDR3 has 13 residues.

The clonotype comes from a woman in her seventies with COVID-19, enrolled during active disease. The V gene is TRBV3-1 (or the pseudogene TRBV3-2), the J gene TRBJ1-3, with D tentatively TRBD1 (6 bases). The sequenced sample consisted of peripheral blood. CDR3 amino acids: CASVAGAGDTIYF. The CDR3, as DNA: TGTGCCAGTGTCGCAGGGGCAGGGGACACCATATATTTT.